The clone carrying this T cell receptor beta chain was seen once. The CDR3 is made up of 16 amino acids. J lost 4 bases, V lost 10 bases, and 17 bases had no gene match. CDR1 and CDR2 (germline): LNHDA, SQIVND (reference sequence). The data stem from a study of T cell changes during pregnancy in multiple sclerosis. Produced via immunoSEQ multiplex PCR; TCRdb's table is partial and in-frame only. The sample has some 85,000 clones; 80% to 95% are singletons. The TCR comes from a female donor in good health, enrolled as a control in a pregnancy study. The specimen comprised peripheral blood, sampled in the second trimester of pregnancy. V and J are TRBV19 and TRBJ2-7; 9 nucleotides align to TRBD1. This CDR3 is CATAGTGKEDLYEQYF. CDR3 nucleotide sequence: TGTGCCACCGCCGGGACAGGGAAGGAGGATTTGTACGAGCAGTACTTC.